The 17 T cell receptor beta chains listed next were all sequenced from one sample in a study of CD8 T cells in ankylosing spondylitis. TCRdb reanalysed the 5' RACE reads using MiXCR and keeps one entry per CDR3 protein. The sample has approximately 260,000 distinct CDR3 sequences; 18% are singletons. Sequencing was carried out using blood, either unsorted or a sorted T cell fraction (not recorded which). All receptors derive from a male donor with ankylosing spondylitis or in good health (not recorded which).

The V call is TRBV7-3, the J call TRBJ2-2; 8 nucleotides line up with TRBD1. Trimming cost V 2 bases and J 5 bases; bases outside gene matches: 10. This CDR3 has 17 residues. Germline CDR1 SGHTA, CDR2 FQGTGA. CDR3 sequence: CASSLSPRTGMTGELFF. The CDR3 DNA sequence: TGTGCCAGCAGCTTATCCCCGCGGACAGGGATGACCGGGGAGCTGTTTTTT.

This clonotype appeared a few times. The genes are TRBV14 and TRBJ1-1; D unresolved. Germline loops: CDR1 SGHDN, CDR2 FVKESK. This CDR3 is built from 15 residues. The V and J ends lost 1 base and 1 base respectively, with 10 bases between them. The CDR3 protein is CASSQVATKNTEAFF. In nucleotides, the CDR3 is TGTGCCAGCAGCCAAGTGGCCACGAAGAACACTGAAGCTTTCTTT. Supplemented by reference TRBV14 and TRBJ1-1, the full variable domain reads EAGVTQFPSHSVIEKGQTVTLRCDPISGHDNLYWYRRVMGKEIKFLLHFVKESKQDESGMPNNRFLAERTGGTYSTLKVQPAELEDSGVYFCASSQVATKNTEAFFGQGTRLTVV.

The chain is built from TRBV12-3 or TRBV12-4 and TRBJ1-6, with a possible D match to TRBD1 (5 bases). The V and J ends lost 4 bases and 8 bases respectively, with 12 bases between them. The length of the CDR3 is 14 residues. The DNA of the CDR3 is TGTGCCAGCAGTTCTCGAGGGGAGGATTCACCCCTCCACTTT. It codes for CASSSRGEDSPLHF.

There are a few counts of this clonotype. The chain has TRBV12-3 or TRBV12-4 and TRBJ1-1, with a weak D call TRBD1 (6 bases). The CDR3 runs 15 residues. Trimming took off 6 bases at V and 4 bases at J, with 18 bases between the two ends. This chain's CDR3 is CASRHGRTGSTEAFF. Here the CDR3 DNA reads TGTGCCAGCAGGCATGGAAGAACAGGGTCCACTGAAGCTTTCTTT.

This clonotype came up a few times. The rearrangement joins TRBV10-3 to TRBJ2-1; perhaps TRBD2 as D (6 bases). This CDR3 spans 14 amino acids. The ends were cut back, 7 bases at V and 1 base at J, with 11 bases in the middle. Germline assignment: CDR1 ENHRY and CDR2 SYGVKD. In DNA, the CDR3 is TGTGCCATCATGGAGGGCTTGTCCTACAATGAGCAGTTCTTC. This sequence encodes CAIMEGLSYNEQFF.

This clonotype appeared a few times. The chain uses TRBV7-9 and TRBJ1-6, with D perhaps TRBD1 (5 bases). The V gene's germline CDR1 is SEHNR and CDR2 FQNEAQ (reference sequence). V was pared by 1 base and J by 7 bases, with 8 bases between. This CDR3 has 14 amino acids. The CDR3 sequence: CASSLVGHNSPLHF. DNA for the CDR3: TGTGCCAGCAGCTTAGTAGGACACAATTCACCCCTCCACTTT.

This clonotype was found many times. The V gene is TRBV12-3 or TRBV12-4, the J gene TRBJ1-6, with D unclear. V dropped 3 bases and J dropped 12 bases, with 24 bases sitting between them. The CDR3 has 17 residues. DNA for the CDR3: TGTGCCAGCAGTTTCCTCCCGGACGGGAGGGCGCAGGAACCCCTCCACTTT. It specifies CASSFLPDGRAQEPLHF.

The CDR3 DNA sequence: TGTGCCAGCACCGCCGGGACTACCTACAATGAGCAGTTCTTC. Its protein product is CASTAGTTYNEQFF. The rearrangement uses TRBV12-3 or TRBV12-4 and TRBJ2-1; 7 bases fit TRBD2. This CDR3 has 14 amino acids. The junction had 5 bases not matched to a gene; V was cut back by 7 bases and J by 2 bases.

This clonotype was observed a few times. The chain employs TRBV5-1 and TRBJ2-3; 12 positions agree with TRBD2. This CDR3 region has 18 residues. Germline values: CDR1 SGHRS, CDR2 YFSETQ. The trim removed 0 bases at V and 0 bases at J, leaving 5 bases unmatched. The CDR3 loop is CASSLGLAGARSTDTQYF. CDR3 in DNA: TGCGCCAGCAGCTTGGGACTAGCGGGAGCAAGAAGCACAGATACGCAGTATTTT.

The chain uses TRBV7-2 and TRBJ2-5; D is unresolved. CDR3 length: 16 amino acids. V lost 10 bases, J lost 1 base, and 22 bases lay in between. Germline CDR1 is SGHTA and CDR2 is FQGNSA. CDR3 amino acids: CATALNTGDPQETQYF. In DNA, the CDR3 is TGTGCCACCGCCCTAAACACTGGAGACCCCCAAGAGACCCAGTACTTC.

The V and J genes are TRBV29-1 and TRBJ2-5, with no clear D. Deletions cut 3 bases from V and 2 bases from J, with 1 base between. The germline V gene has CDR1 SQVTM and CDR2 ANQGSEA. This CDR3 spans 10 amino acids. The CDR3 loop is CSVEQETQYF. DNA of the CDR3: TGCAGCGTTGAGCAAGAGACCCAGTACTTC.

CDR3 region: CASSLYSPNTEAFF. DNA of the CDR3: TGTGCCAGCAGCTTATACAGTCCGAACACTGAAGCTTTCTTT. This chain links TRBV7-8 with TRBJ1-1; no definite D call. Trimming left V 2 bases short and J 1 base short, with 8 bases between. The CDR3 runs 14 residues. Per the germline V gene, CDR1 is SGHVS and CDR2 is FQNEAQ.

This clonotype turned up a few times. The chain recombines TRBV6-4 with TRBJ2-1; 8 nucleotides line up with TRBD2. Germline CDR1 MRHNA, CDR2 SNTAGT. CDR3 length equals 16 residues. J gave up 7 bases and V 2 bases, and 10 bases lay outside the gene matches. CDR3 sequence (DNA): TGTGCCAGCAGTGACGCGGGGTCTAGCGGGCCTAATGAGCAGTTCTTC. Residues: CASSDAGSSGPNEQFF.

V and J are TRBV7-8 and TRBJ1-1; unclear D gene. Trimming took off 0 bases at V and 8 bases at J, with 16 bases between the two ends. Germline V lookup: CDR1 SGHVS, CDR2 FQNEAQ. This CDR3 contains 15 residues. CDR3 in DNA: TGTGCCAGCAGCTTAGCTGGGCAGCTAAAGGTGGAAGCTTTCTTT. Encoded protein: CASSLAGQLKVEAFF.

Ten or more counts support this clonotype. The DNA of the CDR3 is TGTGCCAGCAGTTTAGGTCCAAGCAATCAGCCCCAGCATTTT. This encodes CASSLGPSNQPQHF. The chain combines TRBV12-3 or TRBV12-4 with TRBJ1-5; D is ambiguous. The V and J ends lost 1 base and 1 base respectively, with 5 bases between them. The CDR3 is 14 amino acids.

The chain joins TRBV10-2 to TRBJ2-5; possibly TRBD1 for D (5 bases). Germline V CDR1 and CDR2: WSHSY, SAAADI. The ends were cut back, 5 bases at V and 5 bases at J, with 18 bases in the middle. CDR3 length: 15 amino acids. The CDR3 coding sequence is TGCGCCAGCAGTCCCGACAGAGCCCAGTGGGAGACCCAGTACTTC. It yields the protein CASSPDRAQWETQYF.

This clonotype was observed a handful of times. This chain links TRBV27 with TRBJ2-2, with no clear D. The V gene's germline CDR1 is MNHEY and CDR2 SMNVEV (reference sequence). Trimming took off 6 bases at V and 3 bases at J, with 17 bases between the two ends. The CDR3 contains 16 residues. The CDR3 loop reads CASSQPRVRDTGELFF. CDR3 nucleotides: TGTGCCAGCAGCCAACCCCGGGTTAGGGACACCGGGGAGCTGTTTTTT.